This T cell receptor beta chain came from a study of T-cell memory formation after mild COVID-19. The wider study: TCR clusters showed largely donor specificity. Study-wide results and limits: Some clones that responded turned up in pre-infection memory, which suggests that cross-reactive memory joined in. SARS-CoV-2 specificity was not confirmed for second-wave clones peaking on day 37.

This clonotype was seen a few times. Its antigen is not identified. Using constant-segment primers, 5'RACE produced TCR alpha and TCR beta cDNA libraries carrying sample barcodes and UMIs. TCRdb recomputed calls from the 5' RACE reads with MiXCR, one row per CDR3 protein. The data hold 300,000 to 400,000 distinct CDR3 sequences, with more than 20% observed a single time. Sample: PBMCs or a T cell subset sorted from them (not recorded which). This TCR came from an adult woman who had mild COVID-19 (a few samples of this study predate the infection). Cell type and time point are not known.

The CDR3 DNA reads as TGTGCCAGCAGCTTCAATGACGAGGCGAATACGCAGTATTTT. Protein sequence: CASSFNDEANTQYF. The V call is TRBV5-6, the J call TRBJ2-3; D call uncertain. Germline CDR1 reads SGHDT; CDR2 reads YYEEEE. The CDR3 has 14 amino acids. Trimming took off 2 bases at V and 7 bases at J, with 14 bases between the two ends. Full variable domain (outside the CDR3, taken from reference TRBV5-6 and TRBJ2-3): DAGVTQSPTHLIKTRGQQVTLRCSPKSGHDTVSWYQQALGQGPQFIFQYYEEEERQRGNFPDRFSGHQFPNYSSELNVNALLLGDSALYLCASSFNDEANTQYFGPGTRLTVL.